The clone carrying this TCR beta chain was seen a single time. V shed 3 bases and J shed 3 bases, with 8 bases lying between them. CDR3 size: 13 residues. Per the germline V gene, CDR1 is MGHRA and CDR2 is YSYEKL. This entry comes from a study of blood T cell repertoires in COVID-19. Assay: immunoSEQ multiplex PCR; the TCRdb copy retains only in-frame clones and omits some. Of 200,000 or so clones in the sample, more than 65% are singletons; the top ten hold about 2.1%. This clonotype originated in a man aged 35-49 years who had recovered from COVID-19. V is TRBV4-1 and J is TRBJ2-5, with D possibly being TRBD2 (6 bases). The source material was peripheral blood. CDR3 coding DNA: TGCGCCAGCAGCCAGAGGGAGGAAGAGACCCAGTACTTC. Translation gives CASSQREEETQYF.